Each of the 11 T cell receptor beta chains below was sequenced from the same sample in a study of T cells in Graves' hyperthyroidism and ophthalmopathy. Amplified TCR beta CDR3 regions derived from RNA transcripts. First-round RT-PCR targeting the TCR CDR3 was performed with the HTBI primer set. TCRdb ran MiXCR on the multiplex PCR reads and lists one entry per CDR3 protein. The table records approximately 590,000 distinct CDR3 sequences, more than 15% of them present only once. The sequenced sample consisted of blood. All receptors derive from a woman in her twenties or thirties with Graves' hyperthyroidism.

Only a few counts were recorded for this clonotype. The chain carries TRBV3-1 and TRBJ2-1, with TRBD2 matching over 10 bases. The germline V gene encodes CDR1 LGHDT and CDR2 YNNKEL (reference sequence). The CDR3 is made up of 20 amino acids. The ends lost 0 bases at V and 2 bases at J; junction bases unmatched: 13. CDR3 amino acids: CASSQERDFASGRAYNEQFF. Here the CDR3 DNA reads TGTGCCAGCAGCCAAGAACGAGACTTTGCTAGCGGGAGAGCCTACAATGAGCAGTTCTTC.

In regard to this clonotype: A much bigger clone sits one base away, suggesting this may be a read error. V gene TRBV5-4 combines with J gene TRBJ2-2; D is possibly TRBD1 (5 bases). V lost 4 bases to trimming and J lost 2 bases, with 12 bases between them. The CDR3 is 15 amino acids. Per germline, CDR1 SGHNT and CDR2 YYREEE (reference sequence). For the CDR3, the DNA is TGTGCCAGCAGCCCTACGGACAAAAACACCGGGGAGCTGTTTTTT. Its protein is CASSPTDKNTGELFF. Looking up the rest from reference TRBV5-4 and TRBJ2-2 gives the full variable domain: ETGVTQSPTHLIKTRGQQVTLRCSSQSGHNTVSWYQQALGQGPQFIFQYYREEENGRGNFPPRFSGLQFPNYSSELNVNALELDDSALYLCASSPTDKNTGELFFGEGSRLTVL.

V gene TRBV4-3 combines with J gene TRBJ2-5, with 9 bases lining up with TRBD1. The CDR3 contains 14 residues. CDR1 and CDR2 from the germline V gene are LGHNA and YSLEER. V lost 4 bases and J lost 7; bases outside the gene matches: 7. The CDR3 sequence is CASSRRDRDATQYF. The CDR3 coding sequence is TGCGCCAGCAGCCGCCGGGACAGGGACGCGACCCAGTACTTC.

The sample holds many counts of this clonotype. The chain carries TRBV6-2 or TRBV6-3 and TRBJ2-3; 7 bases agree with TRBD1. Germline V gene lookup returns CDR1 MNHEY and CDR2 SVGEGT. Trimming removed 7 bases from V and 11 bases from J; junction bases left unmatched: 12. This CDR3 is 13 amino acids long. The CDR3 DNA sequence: TGTGCCAGCACTTTAATCCGGGACAGAGAGCAGTATTTT. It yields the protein CASTLIRDREQYF.

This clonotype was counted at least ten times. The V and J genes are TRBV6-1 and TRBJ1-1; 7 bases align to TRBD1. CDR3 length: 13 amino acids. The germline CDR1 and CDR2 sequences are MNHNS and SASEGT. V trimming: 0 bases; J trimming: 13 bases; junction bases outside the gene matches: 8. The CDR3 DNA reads TGTGCCAGCAGTGAAGCGCCGGGACAGTGGGTTTTCTTT. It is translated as CASSEAPGQWVFF.

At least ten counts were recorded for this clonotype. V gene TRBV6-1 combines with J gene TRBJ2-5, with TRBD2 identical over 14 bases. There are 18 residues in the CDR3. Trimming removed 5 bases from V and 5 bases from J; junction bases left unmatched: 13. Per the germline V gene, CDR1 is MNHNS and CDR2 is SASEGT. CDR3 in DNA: TGTGCCAGCAGTCGCCTTGGGGGACTAGCGGGAGAAGGTGAGACCCAGTACTTC. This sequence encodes CASSRLGGLAGEGETQYF.

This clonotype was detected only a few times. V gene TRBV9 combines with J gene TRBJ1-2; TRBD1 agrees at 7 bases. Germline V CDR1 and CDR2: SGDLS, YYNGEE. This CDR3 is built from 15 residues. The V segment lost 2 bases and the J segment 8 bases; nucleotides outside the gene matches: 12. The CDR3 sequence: CASSVGTESGWGYTF. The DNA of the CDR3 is TGTGCCAGCAGCGTCGGGACAGAGAGCGGCTGGGGCTACACCTTC.

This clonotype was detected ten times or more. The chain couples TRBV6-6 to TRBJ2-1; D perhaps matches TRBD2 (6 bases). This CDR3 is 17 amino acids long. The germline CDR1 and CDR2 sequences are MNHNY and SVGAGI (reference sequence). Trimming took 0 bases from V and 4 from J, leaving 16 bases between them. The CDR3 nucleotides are TGTGCCAGCAGTTACTCTGCAGGGAGGACAATATACAATGAGCAGTTCTTC. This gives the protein CASSYSAGRTIYNEQFF.

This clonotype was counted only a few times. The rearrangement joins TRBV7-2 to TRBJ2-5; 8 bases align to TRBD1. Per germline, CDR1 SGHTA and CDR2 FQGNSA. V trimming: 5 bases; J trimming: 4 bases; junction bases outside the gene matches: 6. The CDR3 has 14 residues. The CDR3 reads CASSQDRVRETQYF. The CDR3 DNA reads TGTGCCAGCAGCCAGGACAGGGTCAGAGAGACCCAGTACTTC. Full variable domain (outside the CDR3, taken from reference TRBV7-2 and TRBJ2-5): GAGVSQSPSNKVTEKGKDVELRCDPISGHTALYWYRQSLGQGLEFLIYFQGNSAPDKSGLPSDRFSAERTGGSVSTLTIQRTQQEDSAVYLCASSQDRVRETQYFGPGTRLLVL.

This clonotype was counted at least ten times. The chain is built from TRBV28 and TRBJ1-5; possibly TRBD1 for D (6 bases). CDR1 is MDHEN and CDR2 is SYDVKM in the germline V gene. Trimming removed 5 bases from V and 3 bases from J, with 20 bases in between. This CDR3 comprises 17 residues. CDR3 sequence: CASSETGTRGYNQPQHF. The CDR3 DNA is TGTGCCAGCAGTGAAACCGGGACAAGGGGTTACAATCAGCCCCAGCATTTT.

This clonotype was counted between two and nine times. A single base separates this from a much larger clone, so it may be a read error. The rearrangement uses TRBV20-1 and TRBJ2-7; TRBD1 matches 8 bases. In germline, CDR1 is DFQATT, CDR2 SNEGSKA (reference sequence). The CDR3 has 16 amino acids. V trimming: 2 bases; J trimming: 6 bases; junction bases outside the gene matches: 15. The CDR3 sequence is CSARIPQDRALGEQYF. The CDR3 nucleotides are TGCAGTGCTAGAATCCCACAGGACAGGGCCCTAGGCGAGCAGTACTTC.